The source of this T cell receptor (beta chain) is a study of OX40 agonist ivuxolimab in advanced cancers. In the study overall: Hepatocellular carcinoma, melanoma, renal cell or head and neck cancer occurred in dose-escalation patients. The mean age was roughly 60 years, ranging from about 20 to 90, with over 70% of participants male.

Clones were sequenced by immunoSEQ multiplex PCR, and TCRdb holds only the in-frame ones, with some missing. The sample has around 80,000 clones, around 94% seen once. The CDR3 length is 13 residues. The V segment lost 1 base and the J segment 5 bases; nucleotides outside the gene matches: 0. Germline-derived CDR1 and CDR2 are MNHEY and SVGAGI. The chain recombines TRBV6-5 with TRBJ2-7; TRBD1 matches 9 bases. Sequenced here: CD4+ or CD8+ T cells sorted from blood, sampled in a trial of the OX40 agonist ivuxolimab. This clonotype was sampled from an adult with an advanced solid tumor such as melanoma, head and neck, liver or kidney cancer. The CDR3 DNA reads TGTGCCAGCAGTTACTGGACAGGGGACGAGCAGTACTTC. It yields the protein CASSYWTGDEQYF.